This is a list of T cell receptor beta chains from one sample in a study of beta chain features in type 1 diabetes. Clones were sequenced by immunoSEQ multiplex PCR, and TCRdb holds only the in-frame ones, with some missing. The repertoire consists of about 660,000 clones, with more than 12% occurring once and the leading ten covering approximately 0.039%. The sequenced material came from naive CD4+ T cells from blood. The receptors here all came from a man between 18 and 35 years old with type 1 diabetes. Each CDR3 is given with its conserved first and last residue. The D gene is left open where the match is weak. Part of the rows lack a size; the others show once, few, many or a class for expanded clones.

d_call,j_call,clone_size,v_call,cdr3_nt,cdr3_aa
NA,TRBJ2-3,few,TRBV7-2,TGTGCCAGCAGCTTAGGTTTGGCAGATACGCAGTATTTT,CASSLGLADTQYF
TRBD2,TRBJ2-1,few,TRBV18,TGTGCCAGCTCACCACCCCTAGCGGGGGGGCGCAATGAGCAGTTCTTC,CASSPPLAGGRNEQFF
NA,TRBJ1-3,few,TRBV30,TGTGCCTGGAGTGTACGGCGGCCCTCTGGAAACACCATATATTTT,CAWSVRRPSGNTIYF
NA,TRBJ2-5,few,TRBV7-9,TGTGCCAGCAGCTTAGGGTCCCCGAGCCAAGAGACCCAGTACTTC,CASSLGSPSQETQYF
NA,TRBJ1-3,few,TRBV15,TGTGCCACCAGGCCCCCGAGCGGCTATGGAAACACCATATATTTT,CATRPPSGYGNTIYF
NA,TRBJ2-7,few,TRBV2,TGTGCCAGCAGCGTAGGGGCCGGGGAGCAGTACTTC,CASSVGAGEQYF
NA,TRBJ1-4,once,TRBV30,TGTGCCTGGAGTGTTTGGCCTGATTGGGATGAAAAACTGTTTTTT,CAWSVWPDWDEKLFF
NA,TRBJ1-3,NA,TRBV15,TGTGCCACCAGCAGTGAGCGGGGGCTTCCTGGAAACACCATATATTTT,CATSSERGLPGNTIYF
NA,TRBJ2-7,few,TRBV21-1,TGTGCCAGCAGCAAAGGTCGCGAGCAGTACTTC,CASSKGREQYF
NA,TRBJ2-3,few,TRBV6-6,TGTGCCAGCAGTTACGGCGGGCTAGGCACAGATACGCAGTATTTT,CASSYGGLGTDTQYF
NA,TRBJ2-7,few,TRBV7-9,TGTGCCAGCAGCCCCGCCTTCCTTTCCTACGAGCAGTACTTC,CASSPAFLSYEQYF
NA,TRBJ1-6,NA,TRBV4-3,TGCGCCAGCAGCCAAGATCAGAGGGGCCGAAATTCACCCCTCCACTTT,CASSQDQRGRNSPLHF
TRBD2,TRBJ2-2,NA,TRBV15,TGTGCCACCAGCAGCGTAGCGGGGGCGAACACCGGGGAGCTGTTTTTT,CATSSVAGANTGELFF
TRBD1,TRBJ1-5,few,TRBV18,TGTGCCAGCTCACCAGGGACAGGGAATCAGCCCCAGCATTTT,CASSPGTGNQPQHF
NA,TRBJ1-1,few,TRBV25-1,TGTGCCAGCAGTTGGGACAAACGAGCTGGAGCTTTCTTT,CASSWDKRAGAFF
NA,TRBJ2-5,few,TRBV29-1,TGCAGCGGCTTAGTGCTCGAAGAGACCCAGTACTTC,CSGLVLEETQYF
NA,TRBJ2-7,few,TRBV7-2,TGTGCCAGCGGCTGGGGGCGGCCGGGGGAGCAGTACTTC,CASGWGRPGEQYF
TRBD2,TRBJ2-1,few,TRBV4-2,TGTGCCAGCAGCCACAACAAAGCGGGGGGGTCCTACAATGAGCAGTTCTTC,CASSHNKAGGSYNEQFF
NA,TRBJ2-6,few,TRBV6-1,TGTGCCAGCAGTGCCAGGGCGGCATCTGGGGCCAACGTCCTGACTTTC,CASSARAASGANVLTF
TRBD2,TRBJ2-7,few,TRBV7-8,TGTGCCAGCAGCGTAAGCGGGGGGCTCTACGAGCAGTACTTC,CASSVSGGLYEQYF
TRBD1,TRBJ2-2,few,TRBV19,TGTGCCAGTAGTGACCGACAGGGGGTAGCCGGGGAGCTGTTTTTT,CASSDRQGVAGELFF
TRBD1,TRBJ1-5,NA,TRBV5-6,TGTGCCAGCAGCTGGGCGGGGGGACAGAGCAATCAGCCCCAGCATTTT,CASSWAGGQSNQPQHF
TRBD1,TRBJ2-7,few,TRBV16,TGTGCCAGCAGCCCGACCCAGACAGGGCTCTCCTACGAGCAGTACTTC,CASSPTQTGLSYEQYF
TRBD1,TRBJ1-5,few,TRBV29-1,TGCAGCGTTACCAGGGGGGGCAATCAGCCCCAGCATTTT,CSVTRGGNQPQHF
TRBD1,TRBJ1-4,NA,TRBV7-9,TGTGCCGTGAAGACAGGGCTCATTGGAAAACTGTTTTTT,CAVKTGLIGKLFF
TRBD1,TRBJ1-2,NA,TRBV27,TGTGCCAGCAGACGTACCGGGACAGACTATGGCTACACCTTC,CASRRTGTDYGYTF
NA,TRBJ2-1,NA,TRBV6-5,TGTGCCAGCGGGTTAAGAGGAGGCGAGCAGTTCTTC,CASGLRGGEQFF
TRBD1,TRBJ2-3,NA,TRBV11-2,TGTGCCAGCGGCAGACAGGGAACAGATACGCAGTATTTT,CASGRQGTDTQYF
NA,TRBJ1-6,NA,TRBV5-1,TGCGCCAGCAGCGGAGGCAGTAACAATTCACCCCTCCACTTT,CASSGGSNNSPLHF
NA,TRBJ2-1,NA,TRBV5-1,TGCGCCAGCAGCTTGGTAGGCGTACTAAGCTACAATGAGCAGTTCTTC,CASSLVGVLSYNEQFF
NA,TRBJ2-6,NA,TRBV5-6,TGTGCCAGCAGCTTGATAGGGTACTCTGGGGCCAACGTCCTGACTTTC,CASSLIGYSGANVLTF
NA,TRBJ1-5,few,TRBV7-9,TGTGCCAGCAGCTTAGGGGAGAGAGTCAATCAGCCCCAGCATTTT,CASSLGERVNQPQHF
TRBD2,TRBJ2-7,few,TRBV2,TGTGCCAGCAGTCCCCGGACTAGCGGGACCTACGAGCAGTACTTC,CASSPRTSGTYEQYF
TRBD1,TRBJ2-7,few,TRBV2,TGTGCCAGCAGTGAAGCTGGGACAGGCGGAGGGGAGCAGTACTTC,CASSEAGTGGGEQYF
TRBD2,TRBJ2-5,NA,TRBV30,TGTGCCTGGAGTGGCGGGAGCCAAGAGACCCAGTACTTC,CAWSGGSQETQYF
NA,TRBJ1-5,NA,TRBV10-3,TGTGCCATCAGTACAGAAAACGATCAGCCCCAGCATTTT,CAISTENDQPQHF
TRBD1,TRBJ2-7,NA,TRBV7-9,TGTGCCAGCAGCTTATCTGCCGGGACAGGAATTAAGGAGCAGTACTTC,CASSLSAGTGIKEQYF
NA,TRBJ1-5,few,TRBV10-3,TGTGCCATCAAAGACCCCGAGAGGCCCCAGCATTTT,CAIKDPERPQHF
NA,TRBJ2-1,few,TRBV9,TGTGCCAGCAGCGTAGCGGGAAGCAATGAGCAGTTCTTC,CASSVAGSNEQFF
NA,TRBJ1-4,NA,TRBV6-5,TGTGCCAGCAAGCTACAAGGCTCTAATGAAAAACTGTTTTTT,CASKLQGSNEKLFF
NA,TRBJ1-5,few,TRBV4-2,TGTGCCAGCAGCCAAGATGTGTACGCAGGTAGCAATCAGCCCCAGCATTTT,CASSQDVYAGSNQPQHF
NA,TRBJ2-7,few,TRBV9,TGTGCCAGCAGCACCGGGACTTCCGGCGAGCAGTACTTC,CASSTGTSGEQYF
NA,TRBJ2-3,NA,TRBV29-1,TGCAGCGTTGAAGGGACTGGCACAGATACGCAGTATTTT,CSVEGTGTDTQYF
NA,TRBJ2-3,NA,TRBV9,TGTGCCAGCAGCGTAGCGGGGGGCATCGGGGATACGCAGTATTTT,CASSVAGGIGDTQYF
TRBD1,TRBJ1-5,NA,TRBV7-9,TGTGCCAGCAGCTTAGGTCCTGGGACAGGGGGCGGCGGGCAGCCCCAGCATTTT,CASSLGPGTGGGGQPQHF
NA,TRBJ2-3,NA,TRBV27,TGTGCCAGCAGTTTGGGTGGCCCCCTGGGCGGCACAGATACGCAGTATTTT,CASSLGGPLGGTDTQYF
NA,TRBJ2-7,NA,TRBV6-5,TGTGCCTCCGGGGTCCCCCACGAGCAGTACTTC,CASGVPHEQYF
NA,TRBJ2-7,few,TRBV19,TGTGCCAGTAGTACCCCGGGACAAAACTACGAGCAGTACTTC,CASSTPGQNYEQYF
NA,TRBJ1-1,few,TRBV7-9,TGTGCCAGCAGCTTGCAGGGAAGCCAGAACACTGAAGCTTTCTTT,CASSLQGSQNTEAFF
NA,TRBJ2-5,NA,TRBV30,TGTGCCTGGAGTCTGTCATTTCAAGAGACCCAGTACTTC,CAWSLSFQETQYF
NA,TRBJ1-5,NA,TRBV23-1,TGCGCCAGCAGTCAAGGGCAGGGCCAAACCAAGGATCAGCCCCAGCATTTT,CASSQGQGQTKDQPQHF
TRBD2,TRBJ2-3,NA,TRBV7-2,TGTGCCAGCAGCTTCTTCACTAGCGGGGGCACAGATACGCAGTATTTT,CASSFFTSGGTDTQYF
NA,TRBJ1-4,NA,TRBV4-1,TGCGCCAGCAGCCAAGAGCGGTACAGTGGGGAAAAACTGTTTTTT,CASSQERYSGEKLFF
NA,TRBJ2-1,NA,TRBV5-1,TGCGCCAGCAGCTTGGCCAGGGGAGAAAGCTCCTACAATGAGCAGTTCTTC,CASSLARGESSYNEQFF